Here is one TCR beta chain with its context. The sample belongs to a study of PD-L1 blockade in urothelial cancer. Study details: Researchers looked at the blood 3 weeks (second dose) and 6 weeks after treatment began.

The protocol was immunoSEQ multiplex PCR, while the TCRdb copy is restricted to in-frame clones and leaves out a portion. This table has approximately 88,000 clones, over 80% appearing once. Regarding time point: pretreatment peripheral blood. The clonotype comes from a man in his sixties with urothelial cancer. The sample was PBMCs, taken around atezolizumab (anti-PD-L1) treatment.

CDR3 sequence reads: CASSTHSSGNTGELFF. The CDR3 bases are TGTGCCAGTAGTACCCACTCTAGCGGGAACACCGGGGAGCTGTTTTTT. V gene TRBV19 combines with J gene TRBJ2-2, with 7 bases matching TRBD2. V trimming: 4 bases; J trimming: 1 base; junction bases outside the gene matches: 6. CDR3 length equals 16 residues. Germline loops: CDR1 LNHDA, CDR2 SQIVND (reference sequence).